The source of this T cell receptor beta chain is a study of Ad26.COV2.S vaccination and SARS-CoV-2 variants. As for the study in general: Donor allocation was to the COV1001 Ad26.COV2.S trial arm.

Study findings and constraints: Non-spike TCR breadth was similar in vaccine and placebo recipients.

Some clones are missing from TCRdb's copy, which holds only in-frame ones; the method was immunoSEQ multiplex PCR. Among roughly 420,000 clones listed, roughly 89% were seen once. Comments on this clone: No antigen is known for it.

Trimming pared 2 bases from V and 4 bases from J, leaving 8 bases between. Germline V gene lookup returns CDR1 MNHEY and CDR2 SVGAGI. The CDR3 totals 13 residues. Treatment defined: over 15 received Ad26.COV2.S at low or high dose, single or two shots; about 5 received placebo; per-sample allocation not given. Samples were taken on day 63 after the first vaccine or placebo injection. This clonotype was obtained from a person aged 18 to 65 who received the Ad26.COV2.S COVID-19 vaccine or a placebo. This chain uses TRBV6-5 with TRBJ1-2, with D unresolved. The sequences come from peripheral blood, collected in a trial of Ad26.COV2.S vaccine versus placebo. This CDR3 is CASSYPGTYGYTF. The CDR3 bases are TGTGCCAGCAGTTACCCGGGAACCTATGGCTACACCTTC.